This entry is about one T cell receptor (beta chain). Trimming at V came to 3 bases and at J to 1 base, leaving 8 bases not matched to a gene. In germline, CDR1 is LNHNV, CDR2 YYDKDF (reference sequence). This CDR3 comprises 16 residues. This specimen comes from a study of blood T cell repertoires in COVID-19. The overall study: Samples came from the United States, Italy and Spain, spanning acute and convalescent COVID-19. In each case, the material was cDNA or gDNA derived from T cells, B-cell-depleted T cells, or PBMCs.

As processed by the authors: Reference gene primers were amplified, and this amplification served to estimate nucleated cell counts. The repertoire was sequenced with immunoSEQ multiplex PCR; TCRdb's copy has only in-frame clones and lacks some. The V and J calls and clone size were taken over from that table, and D and trimming were inferred from the DNA. This sample carries fewer than 150,000 clones, about 74% of them seen once, and the ten largest clones take around 5.9%. The chain uses TRBV15 and TRBJ1-1; 7 positions match TRBD1. The TCR comes from a man in his 70s with acute or convalescent COVID-19. Material for sequencing was peripheral blood. For the CDR3, the DNA is TGTGCCACCAGCAGTGGGTATGGACAGGAGAACACTGAAGCTTTCTTT. It translates to CATSSGYGQENTEAFF.